This TCR beta chain derives from a study of T cells in Graves' hyperthyroidism and ophthalmopathy. The J segment lost 1 base and the V segment lost 0 bases, leaving 10 bases of the junction unmatched. The CDR3 has 18 residues. Germline CDR1 is ENHRY and CDR2 is SYGVKD. Amplification of TCR beta CDR3 regions was performed using RNA transcripts as template. First-round RT-PCR of the TCR CDR3 relied on the HTBI primer set. TCRdb analysed the multiplex PCR reads with MiXCR anew, one entry per CDR3 protein. Among about 570,000 distinct CDR3 sequences listed, 14% were seen once. This clonotype was seen at least ten times. Stable disease denoted Graves' hyperthyroidism without ophthalmopathy progression within 18 months. The study left out patients who had uncontrolled infection, other autoimmune disease, pregnancy or lactation.

J is TRBJ2-5 and V is TRBV10-3; TRBD2 agrees at 8 bases. The sequencing sample was made of blood. This TCR was sampled from a woman in her thirties or forties with Graves' hyperthyroidism. The CDR3, as DNA: TGTGCCATCAGTGAGTCCGGCCCGGGCGGGGGGCTCCAAGAGACCCAGTACTTC. As protein: CAISESGPGGGLQETQYF.